This TCR beta chain appears in the sequencing data of a study of follicular helper T cells after annual influenza vaccination (dated by TCRdb to about 2017). General notes on the study: Blood was collected on days 0, 7 and 28 after each seasonal influenza vaccination. One week after vaccination, a second recruited cohort of more than nine subjects (Table S1) displayed a similar ICOS+CD38+ cTfh response. The 2015 samples were processed right after collection, while the 2013-2014 samples were cryopreserved. Multi-year samples were obtained from about 6 subjects, with two vaccination seasons covered for four subjects and three seasons covered for two subjects. Some subjects were followed across successive annual vaccinations spanning the 2013-2014, 2014-2015 and 2015-2016 seasons to study recall of cTfh clones.

Adults were given seasonal inactivated influenza vaccine (Fluvarix), and sorted blood CD4 subsets were followed by TCRB sequencing before and after vaccination. Subjects were considered eligible if community-dwelling and if influenza vaccine had not been received in the prior 6 months. Subjects were excluded for influenza vaccine contraindications, substance abuse, HIV/AIDS, active malignancy, immunomodulatory medication, or active illness such as respiratory infection. At each time point, somewhere between about 40 and 110 mL of blood was taken. Either Ficoll-Paque PLUS or SepMate separation was used to isolate PBMC. As a comparison non-Tfh subset, CXCR5- memory CD4 T cells were sorted. Cell subsets were sorted from PBMC on a BD FACS Aria before DNA extraction. What the research found in general, with its limitations: Undersampling of the much larger non-cTfh compartments could not be excluded when assessing influenza clone enrichment. Successive annual vaccinations recalled a recurrent oligoclonal ICOS+CD38+ cTfh response that contained tetramer and AIM influenza-specific clonotypes. ICOS+CD38+ cTfh clonality correlated with the frequency of that population, and its change correlated with the change in circulating plasmablast frequency. Because only about 9-20% of the analyzed cells gave productive TCRB sequences, there was no way to sample rare clonotypes. Day 7 ICOS+CD38+ clones were most often found later in ICOS-CD38- cTfh, suggesting that subset may serve as a memory reservoir.

From cysteine to phenylalanine, the CDR3 is 14 amino acids long. The kept DNA is CDR3 alone, 42 bases in frame from the first base. CDR1 and CDR2 are drawn from the germline V gene: SGHRS, YFSETQ. V is pared back by 4 bases and J by 2 bases, with 10 bases lying between the germline termini. Libraries were made using the immunoSEQ multiplex PCR assay. Adaptive Biotechnologies carried out TCRB amplification, library preparation, sequencing and preliminary bioinformatics at Survey level resolution. The study's processing was this. In R, clonality was calculated as 1 minus the normalized Shannon entropy, and the Gini index was computed using the R package ineq. Overlap score was defined as the summed counts of shared sequences divided by the total counts of all sequences in both compared samples. The significance of shared clonotypes was tested with Fisher's exact test, assuming a theoretical repertoire of 10^7 TCRB sequences. TCRdb took this table from immuneACCESS and kept in-frame rearrangements with V and J called. Such tables lack part of the clones; where checked against another copy, unresolved V genes explain under half of the gap, and the rest is unexplained. V and J calls plus clone size are reproduced from that table; the DNA served to infer D and trimming. For this sample there are approximately 10,000 clones; roughly 85% appear just once. The ten largest clones represent roughly 0.82% of the sample.

Regarding this clone: Its antigen is currently not known. No quality values exist for individual bases; no much larger clone is one base distant.

The TCR originated in an adult who received the influenza vaccine. Sequencing used CXCR5- memory CD4+ T cells sorted from blood, obtained 6 weeks after influenza vaccination. In light of the paper, this sample's cell subset or site label describes: CXCR5- memory CD4 T cells. The sequence links TRBV5-1 to TRBJ1-3, with the D segment identity uncertain. The sequenced DNA: TGCGCCAGCAGCCCGAGAGGGACTGGAAACACCATATATTTT. The resulting protein is CASSPRGTGNTIYF.